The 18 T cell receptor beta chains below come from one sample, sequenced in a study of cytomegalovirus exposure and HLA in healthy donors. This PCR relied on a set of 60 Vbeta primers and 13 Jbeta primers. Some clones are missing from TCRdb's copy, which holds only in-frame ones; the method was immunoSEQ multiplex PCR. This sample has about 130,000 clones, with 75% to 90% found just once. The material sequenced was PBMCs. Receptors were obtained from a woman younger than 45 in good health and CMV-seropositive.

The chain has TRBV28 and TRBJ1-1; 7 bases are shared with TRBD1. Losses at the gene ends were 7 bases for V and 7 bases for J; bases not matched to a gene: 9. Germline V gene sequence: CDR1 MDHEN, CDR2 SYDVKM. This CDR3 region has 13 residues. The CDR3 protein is CASKPGQVLEAFF. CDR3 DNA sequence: TGTGCCAGCAAACCTGGACAGGTCCTTGAAGCTTTCTTT.

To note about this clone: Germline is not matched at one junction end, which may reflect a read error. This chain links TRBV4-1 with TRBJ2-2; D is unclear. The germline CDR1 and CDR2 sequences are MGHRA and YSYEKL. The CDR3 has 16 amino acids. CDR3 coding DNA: TGCGCCAGCAGTCAAGCCCCGCGGTCGAACACCGGGGAGCTGTTTTTT. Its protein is CASSQAPRSNTGELFF.

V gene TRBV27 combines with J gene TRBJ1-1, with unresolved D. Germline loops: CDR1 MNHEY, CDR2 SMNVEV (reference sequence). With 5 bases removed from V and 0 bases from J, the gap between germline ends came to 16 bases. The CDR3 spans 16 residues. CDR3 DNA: TGTGCCAGCAGTCCCAGTCTTCGAACGTTGAACACTGAAGCTTTCTTT. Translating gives CASSPSLRTLNTEAFF.

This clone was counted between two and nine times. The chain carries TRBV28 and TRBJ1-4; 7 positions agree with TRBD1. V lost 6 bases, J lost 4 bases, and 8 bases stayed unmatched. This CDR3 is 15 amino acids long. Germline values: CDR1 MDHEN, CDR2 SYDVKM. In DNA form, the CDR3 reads TGTGCCAGCAGGCTACAGGGGCCTTTTAATGAAAAACTGTTTTTT. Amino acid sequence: CASRLQGPFNEKLFF.

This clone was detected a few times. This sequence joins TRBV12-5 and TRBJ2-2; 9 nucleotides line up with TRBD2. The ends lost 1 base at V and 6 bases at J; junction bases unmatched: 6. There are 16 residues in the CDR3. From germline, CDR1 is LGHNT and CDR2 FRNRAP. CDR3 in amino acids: CASGLATSGSPGELFF. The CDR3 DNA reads TGTGCTAGTGGTTTGGCGACTAGCGGTAGTCCCGGGGAGCTGTTTTTT.

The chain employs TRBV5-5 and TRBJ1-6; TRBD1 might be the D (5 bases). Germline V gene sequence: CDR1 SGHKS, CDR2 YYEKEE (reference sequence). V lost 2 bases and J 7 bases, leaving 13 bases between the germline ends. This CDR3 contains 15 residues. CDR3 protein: CASSLAGPENSPLHF. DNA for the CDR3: TGTGCCAGCAGCTTAGCGGGGCCTGAGAATTCACCCCTCCACTTT. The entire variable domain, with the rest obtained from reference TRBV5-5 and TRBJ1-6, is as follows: DAGVTQSPTHLIKTRGQQVTLRCSPISGHKSVSWYQQVLGQGPQFIFQYYEKEERGRGNFPDRFSARQFPNYSSELNVNALLLGDSALYLCASSLAGPENSPLHFGNGTRLTVT.

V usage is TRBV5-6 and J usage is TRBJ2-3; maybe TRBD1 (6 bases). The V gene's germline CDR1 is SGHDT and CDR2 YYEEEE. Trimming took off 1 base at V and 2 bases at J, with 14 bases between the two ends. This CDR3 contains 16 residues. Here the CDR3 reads CASSLLLSGATDTQYF. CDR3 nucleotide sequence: TGTGCCAGCAGCTTGTTACTATCAGGGGCCACAGATACGCAGTATTTT.

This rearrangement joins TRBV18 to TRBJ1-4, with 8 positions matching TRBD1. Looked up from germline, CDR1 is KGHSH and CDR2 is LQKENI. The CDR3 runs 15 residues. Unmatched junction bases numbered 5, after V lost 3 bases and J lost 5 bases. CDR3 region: CASSPRQGINEKLFF. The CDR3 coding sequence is TGTGCCAGCTCACCCCGACAGGGGATAAATGAAAAACTGTTTTTT.

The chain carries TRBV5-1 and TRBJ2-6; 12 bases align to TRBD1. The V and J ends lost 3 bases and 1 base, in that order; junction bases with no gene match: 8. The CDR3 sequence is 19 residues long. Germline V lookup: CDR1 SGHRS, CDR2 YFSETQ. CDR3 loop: CASSYYPGQGASGANVLTF. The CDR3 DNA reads TGCGCCAGCAGCTACTACCCGGGACAGGGGGCGTCTGGGGCCAACGTCCTGACTTTC.

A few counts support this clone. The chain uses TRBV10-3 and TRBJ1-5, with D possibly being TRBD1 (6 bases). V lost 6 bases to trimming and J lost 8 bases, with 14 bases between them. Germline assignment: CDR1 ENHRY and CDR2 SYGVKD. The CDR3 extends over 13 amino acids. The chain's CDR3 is CAISSGVLEPQHF. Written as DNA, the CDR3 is TGTGCCATCAGCTCAGGGGTTCTCGAGCCCCAGCATTTT.

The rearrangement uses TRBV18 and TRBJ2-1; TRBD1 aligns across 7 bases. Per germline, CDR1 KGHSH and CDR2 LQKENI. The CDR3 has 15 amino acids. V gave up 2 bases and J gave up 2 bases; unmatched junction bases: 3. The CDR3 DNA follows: TGTGCCAGCTCACCAAGTCAGGGGGCCTACAATGAGCAGTTCTTC. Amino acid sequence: CASSPSQGAYNEQFF.

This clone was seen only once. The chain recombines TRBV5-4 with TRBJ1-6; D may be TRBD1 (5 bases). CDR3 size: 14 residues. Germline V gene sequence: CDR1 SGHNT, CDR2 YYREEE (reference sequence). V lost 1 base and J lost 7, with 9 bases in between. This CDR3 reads CASSLSQGNSPLHF. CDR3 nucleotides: TGTGCCAGCAGCTTGAGCCAGGGAAATTCACCCCTCCACTTT.

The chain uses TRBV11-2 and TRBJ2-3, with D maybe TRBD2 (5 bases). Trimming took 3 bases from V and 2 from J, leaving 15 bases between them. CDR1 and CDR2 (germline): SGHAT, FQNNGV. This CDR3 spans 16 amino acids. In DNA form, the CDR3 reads TGTGCCAGCAGCTTGAGGGTAGCGACCCTCACAGATACGCAGTATTTT. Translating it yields CASSLRVATLTDTQYF.

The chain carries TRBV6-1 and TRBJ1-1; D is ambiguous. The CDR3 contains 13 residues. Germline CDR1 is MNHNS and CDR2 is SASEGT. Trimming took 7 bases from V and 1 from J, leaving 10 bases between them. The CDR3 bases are TGTGCCAGCATCAAAGAGGGGAACACTGAAGCTTTCTTT. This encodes CASIKEGNTEAFF.

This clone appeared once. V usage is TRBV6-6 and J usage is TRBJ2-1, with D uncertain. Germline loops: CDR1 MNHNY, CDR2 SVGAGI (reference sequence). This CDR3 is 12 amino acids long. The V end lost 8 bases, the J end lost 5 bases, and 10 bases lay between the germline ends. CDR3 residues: CASRRLNNEQFF. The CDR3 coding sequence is TGTGCCAGCCGGCGGCTTAACAATGAGCAGTTCTTC.

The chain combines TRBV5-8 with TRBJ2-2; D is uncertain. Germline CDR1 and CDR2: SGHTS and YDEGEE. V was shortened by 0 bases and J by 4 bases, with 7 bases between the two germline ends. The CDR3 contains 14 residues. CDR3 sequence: CASSLGASTGELFF. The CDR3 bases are TGTGCCAGCAGCTTGGGGGCCTCCACCGGGGAGCTGTTTTTT.

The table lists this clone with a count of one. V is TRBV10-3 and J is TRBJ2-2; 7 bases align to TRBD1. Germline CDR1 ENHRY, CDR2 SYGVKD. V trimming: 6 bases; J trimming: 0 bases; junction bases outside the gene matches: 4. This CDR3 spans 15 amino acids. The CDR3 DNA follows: TGTGCCATCAGCCCCGGGACAGCGAACACCGGGGAGCTGTTTTTT. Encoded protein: CAISPGTANTGELFF.

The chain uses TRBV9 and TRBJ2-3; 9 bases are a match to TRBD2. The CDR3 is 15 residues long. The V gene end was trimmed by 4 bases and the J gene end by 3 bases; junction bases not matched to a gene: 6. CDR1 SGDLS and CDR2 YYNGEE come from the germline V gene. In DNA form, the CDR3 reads TGTGCCAGCAGCCCATCCGGACTAGCGACAGATACGCAGTATTTT. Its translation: CASSPSGLATDTQYF.